A single sample gave rise to the 32 T cell receptor beta chains below, sequenced in a study of cytotoxic CD8 clonotypes in ibrutinib-treated CLL. Some clones are missing from TCRdb's copy, which holds only in-frame ones; the method was immunoSEQ multiplex PCR. The top ten hold roughly 2% of the sample, which has 150,000 or so clones, roughly 77% seen once. The material sequenced was PBMCs, taken after 12 months of ibrutinib treatment. These receptors all stem from a human donor with chronic lymphocytic leukemia.

The chain is built from TRBV14 and TRBJ1-4, with D maybe TRBD1 (6 bases). Trimming pared 3 bases from V and 5 bases from J, leaving 16 bases between. The CDR3 covers 16 residues. Germline loops: CDR1 SGHDN, CDR2 FVKESK. For the CDR3, the DNA is TGTGCCAGCAGCCATTACAGGGCGACCAGGAATGAAAAACTGTTTTTT. As protein: CASSHYRATRNEKLFF. Full variable domain (remainder filled in from reference TRBV14 and TRBJ1-4): EAGVTQFPSHSVIEKGQTVTLRCDPISGHDNLYWYRRVMGKEIKFLLHFVKESKQDESGMPNNRFLAERTGGTYSTLKVQPAELEDSGVYFCASSHYRATRNEKLFFGSGTQLSVL.

V gene TRBV27 combines with J gene TRBJ2-2, with TRBD1 matching 10 bases. V lost 6 bases and J lost 4; bases outside the gene matches: 5. This CDR3 spans 15 amino acids. Per the germline V gene, CDR1 is MNHEY and CDR2 is SMNVEV (reference sequence). The CDR3, as DNA: TGTGCCAGCAGCCCTAGGGACAGGGGCACCGGGGAGCTGTTTTTT. Its translation: CASSPRDRGTGELFF.

The J gene is TRBJ2-5, the V gene TRBV7-2, with D maybe TRBD1 (5 bases). V was clipped by 5 bases and J by 5 bases, with 12 bases between them. The V gene's germline CDR1 is SGHTA and CDR2 FQGNSA. The CDR3 loop spans 13 amino acids. This CDR3 is CASSIRQMETQYF. CDR3 nucleotide sequence: TGTGCCAGCAGCATACGACAGATGGAGACCCAGTACTTC.

In this sample, this clone turned up many times. V is TRBV4-2 and J is TRBJ2-3; 7 bases agree with TRBD2. The V segment lost 1 base and the J segment 3 bases; nucleotides outside the gene matches: 13. Germline CDR1 and CDR2: LGHNA and YNFKEQ. The CDR3 loop spans 18 amino acids. CDR3 amino acids: CASSQVNGGGMWTDTQYF. The CDR3 DNA reads TGTGCCAGCAGCCAAGTAAACGGGGGAGGGATGTGGACAGATACGCAGTATTTT.

The V and J genes are TRBV7-2 and TRBJ2-1, with a possible D match to TRBD1 (5 bases). V dropped 5 bases and J dropped 6 bases, with 17 bases sitting between them. CDR3 length: 15 amino acids. Per germline, CDR1 SGHTA and CDR2 FQGNSA. The CDR3 loop is CASSPGAGFGNEQFF. The DNA of the CDR3 is TGTGCCAGCAGCCCTGGGGCAGGGTTTGGCAATGAGCAGTTCTTC.

The chain links TRBV7-9 to TRBJ1-2, with a tentative D call TRBD1 (5 bases). The germline CDR1 and CDR2 sequences are SEHNR and FQNEAQ (reference sequence). The V end lost 5 bases, the J end lost 7 bases, and 17 bases lay between the germline ends. This CDR3 has 14 residues. The chain's CDR3 is CASSDWTSGGGYTF. The CDR3 region has the DNA TGTGCCAGCAGCGATTGGACATCTGGGGGTGGCTACACCTTC.

The table lists this clone with a count of one. The chain has TRBV11-3 and TRBJ1-1; maybe TRBD1 (5 bases). The CDR3 is 14 amino acids. Germline values: CDR1 SGHNT, CDR2 YENEEA. With 5 bases removed from V and 1 base from J, the gap between germline ends came to 11 bases. CDR3 residues: CASSQGPTNTEAFF. As DNA, the CDR3 is TGTGCCAGCAGCCAGGGACCGACGAACACTGAAGCTTTCTTT.

The table lists this clone with a count of one. The V gene is TRBV2, the J gene TRBJ2-7; 9 positions agree with TRBD2. The V gene end was trimmed by 7 bases and the J gene end by 5 bases; junction bases not matched to a gene: 6. Germline lookup yields CDR1 SNHLY and CDR2 FYNNEI. This CDR3 region has 13 residues. CDR3 sequence reads: CASTSGGWDEQYF. DNA of the CDR3: TGTGCCAGCACGAGCGGGGGGTGGGACGAGCAGTACTTC. The whole variable domain, remainder taken from reference TRBV2 and TRBJ2-7, is EPEVTQTPSHQVTQMGQEVILRCVPISNHLYFYWYRQILGQKVEFLVSFYNNEISEKSEIFDDQFSVERPDGSNFTLKIRSTKLEDSAMYFCASTSGGWDEQYFGPGTRLTVT.

The rearrangement links TRBV5-1 to TRBJ2-7; a weak D match, TRBD2 (6 bases). Germline CDR1 reads SGHRS; CDR2 reads YFSETQ. The CDR3 runs to 15 residues. The V end was cut by 4 bases, the J end by 0 bases, with 14 bases between. CDR3 sequence (DNA): TGCGCCAGCAGCCCGGGGCGGGGAGTCTCCTACGAGCAGTACTTC. Its translation: CASSPGRGVSYEQYF.

This rearrangement joins TRBV7-2 to TRBJ2-1; D possibly matches TRBD1 or TRBD2 (5 bases each). The V end lost 5 bases, the J end lost 2 bases, and 13 bases lay between the germline ends. Germline assignment: CDR1 SGHTA and CDR2 FQGNSA. The CDR3 spans 15 residues. CDR3 region: CASSPRDAAYNEQFF. The CDR3 nucleotides are TGTGCCAGCAGCCCTAGGGACGCTGCCTACAATGAGCAGTTCTTC.

This clone was seen once. The J gene is TRBJ2-7, the V gene TRBV18; D is uncertain. Per germline, CDR1 KGHSH and CDR2 LQKENI. Trimming took off 1 base at V and 5 bases at J, with 21 bases between the two ends. The CDR3 spans 17 residues. CDR3: CASSPLMSYSNKDEQYF. DNA for the CDR3: TGTGCCAGCTCACCACTTATGTCGTACTCTAACAAGGACGAGCAGTACTTC.

This chain joins TRBV18 and TRBJ2-3; 9 nucleotides align to TRBD1. CDR1 is KGHSH and CDR2 is LQKENI in the germline V gene. V gave up 4 bases and J gave up 4 bases; unmatched junction bases: 12. The CDR3 has 17 amino acids. The CDR3 here is CASSQTLQGAFADTQYF. As DNA, the CDR3 is TGTGCCAGCTCACAAACCCTACAGGGGGCCTTCGCAGATACGCAGTATTTT.

The V and J genes are TRBV19 and TRBJ2-3; D is undetermined. Trimming shortened V by 4 bases and J by 8 bases, and 7 bases separated the two germline ends. The length of the CDR3 is 11 residues. Germline lookup yields CDR1 LNHDA and CDR2 SQIVND (reference sequence). The CDR3: CASSTGRTQYF. In nucleotides, the CDR3 is TGTGCCAGTAGTACTGGCCGTACGCAGTATTTT. The variable domain in full, with the rest retrieved from reference TRBV19 and TRBJ2-3, is DGGITQSPKYLFRKEGQNVTLSCEQNLNHDAMYWYRQDPGQGLRLIYYSQIVNDFQKGDIAEGYSVSREKKESFPLTVTSAQKNPTAFYLCASSTGRTQYFGPGTRLTVL.

This clone was observed a single time. V and J are TRBV6-5 and TRBJ1-2; the match to TRBD1 covers 9 bases. Germline V gene sequence: CDR1 MNHEY, CDR2 SVGAGI. Germline trimming cut 1 base from V and 5 bases from J; bases unmatched to any gene: 5. The CDR3 length is 15 residues. The CDR3 DNA sequence: TGTGCCAGCAGTTACTATACAGGGGGCTTATATGGCTACACCTTC. It codes for CASSYYTGGLYGYTF.

V and J are TRBV19 and TRBJ1-1, with D hard to call. There are 13 residues in the CDR3. Germline values: CDR1 LNHDA, CDR2 SQIVND (reference sequence). The ends were cut back, 9 bases at V and 1 base at J, with 12 bases in the middle. DNA of the CDR3: TGTGCCAGGACGGAGGACGCGAACACTGAAGCTTTCTTT. It translates to CARTEDANTEAFF.

This chain uses TRBV6-6 with TRBJ2-7, with TRBD2 matching 12 bases. V was pared by 6 bases and J by 6 bases, with 12 bases of the junction left unmatched. The CDR3 runs 16 residues. CDR1 and CDR2 from the germline V gene are MNHNY and SVGAGI (reference sequence). Written as DNA, the CDR3 is TGTGCCAGCAGCCCAACCCCGACTAGCGGGAGAGTCGAGCAGTACTTC. Translation: CASSPTPTSGRVEQYF.

The chain links TRBV19 to TRBJ1-1; 8 nucleotides match TRBD1. Looked up from germline, CDR1 is LNHDA and CDR2 is SQIVND (reference sequence). This CDR3 contains 14 residues. J was trimmed by 6 bases and V by 3 bases; bases with no gene match: 6. The CDR3 region has the DNA TGTGCCAGTAGTATCGGACAGGGCGGTGCTGAAGCTTTCTTT. Amino acid sequence: CASSIGQGGAEAFF.

This chain's CDR3 is CSVEDPGQGFYGSINIQYF. In DNA, the CDR3 is TGCAGCGTTGAAGACCCTGGACAGGGGTTCTATGGTTCGATAAACATTCAGTACTTC. This chain joins TRBV29-1 and TRBJ2-4, with 9 bases that match TRBD1. Germline V gives CDR1 SQVTM, CDR2 ANQGSEA. With 0 bases clipped from V and 6 bases from J, the junction kept 18 bases outside the gene matches. The CDR3 runs 19 residues.

This clone appeared once. The chain is built from TRBV4-1 and TRBJ2-7, with D possibly matching TRBD2 (6 bases). V lost 3 bases and J 4 bases, leaving 10 bases between the germline ends. The CDR3 runs to 13 residues. Germline lookup yields CDR1 MGHRA and CDR2 YSYEKL. The CDR3 is CASSHPGLYEQYF. CDR3 DNA: TGCGCCAGCAGCCACCCGGGACTTTACGAGCAGTACTTC.

V and J are TRBV27 and TRBJ2-1; 9 bases fit TRBD2. Germline V gene lookup returns CDR1 MNHEY and CDR2 SMNVEV (reference sequence). V shed 5 bases and J 9 bases; nucleotides not matched to a gene: 14. The length of the CDR3 is 16 residues. The CDR3 bases are TGTGCCAGCAGTCCGATTAGCGGGAGAAGGTATTCTGAGCAGTTCTTC. It encodes CASSPISGRRYSEQFF.

This clone has a handful of counts. This chain links TRBV28 with TRBJ1-5; TRBD1 is a possible D gene (5 bases). There are 14 residues in the CDR3. Per germline, CDR1 MDHEN and CDR2 SYDVKM. V dropped 6 bases and J dropped 3 bases, with 12 bases sitting between them. The DNA of the CDR3 is TGTGCCAGCAGCTCAGGCGGGACCAATCAGCCCCAGCATTTT. Encoded protein: CASSSGGTNQPQHF.

About this clone itself: Other nucleotide sequences from this sample produce the same CDR3. This rearrangement joins TRBV18 to TRBJ2-5; a weak D match, TRBD2 (6 bases). The V and J ends lost 5 bases and 2 bases respectively, with 6 bases between them. Per germline, CDR1 KGHSH and CDR2 LQKENI. The CDR3 is 12 residues long. CDR3 in DNA: TGTGCCAGCTCAGCGGGGCAAGAGACCCAGTACTTC. Its translation is CASSAGQETQYF.

The chain links TRBV6-5 to TRBJ2-7; TRBD1 is a possible D gene (6 bases). The length of the CDR3 is 14 residues. Deletions cut 3 bases from V and 1 base from J, with 10 bases between. The germline V gene has CDR1 MNHEY and CDR2 SVGAGI. CDR3 protein: CASSYRTGSYEQYF. CDR3 bases: TGTGCCAGCAGTTATAGAACAGGGTCCTACGAGCAGTACTTC.

The chain employs TRBV7-8 and TRBJ2-3; D not resolved. Germline V gives CDR1 SGHVS, CDR2 FQNEAQ. The CDR3 loop spans 14 amino acids. With 4 bases removed from V and 5 bases from J, the gap between germline ends came to 13 bases. The CDR3 DNA is TGTGCCAGCAGCTCCAGCCTGGCCGGAGATACGCAGTATTTT. Its protein is CASSSSLAGDTQYF.

The chain recombines TRBV6-5 with TRBJ1-3, with D perhaps matching TRBD1 (5 bases). Per the germline V gene, CDR1 is MNHEY and CDR2 is SVGAGI. The CDR3 totals 16 residues. V was shortened by 0 bases and J by 0 bases, with 9 bases between the two germline ends. DNA for the CDR3: TGTGCCAGCAGTTACTCGACCGGGACCTCTGGAAACACCATATATTTT. As protein: CASSYSTGTSGNTIYF.

This sequence joins TRBV19 and TRBJ2-1; 7 positions agree with TRBD2. The CDR3 is 16 residues long. Trimming took 3 bases from V and 8 from J; bases not matched to a gene: 13. The germline V gene encodes CDR1 LNHDA and CDR2 SQIVND (reference sequence). CDR3 amino acids: CASSILAALPRDEQFF. In DNA, the CDR3 is TGTGCCAGTAGTATCCTAGCGGCTCTCCCCCGGGATGAGCAGTTCTTC.

Here the CDR3 reads CASSQGGGQETQYF. The DNA of the CDR3 is TGCGCCAGCAGCCAAGGGGGGGGACAAGAGACCCAGTACTTC. The chain links TRBV5-1 to TRBJ2-5; tentatively, D is TRBD2 (7 bases). Looked up from germline, CDR1 is SGHRS and CDR2 is YFSETQ. The length of the CDR3 is 14 residues. Trimming cost V 4 bases and J 2 bases, with 12 bases left between them.

This clone was detected once. The genes are TRBV6-6 and TRBJ1-6; D is unresolved. Between the trimmed V and J ends, which lost 6 bases and 0 bases, there was a span of 9 bases. This CDR3 has 15 amino acids. CDR1 and CDR2 (germline): MNHNY, SVGAGI (reference sequence). The CDR3 sequence is CASREESSYNSPLHF. CDR3 in DNA: TGTGCCAGCAGAGAGGAGAGCTCCTATAATTCACCCCTCCACTTT.

In DNA, the CDR3 is TGTGCCAGCAGTGACTATTGGACAGCAACTAATGAAAAACTGTTTTTT. Amino acid sequence: CASSDYWTATNEKLFF. The chain joins TRBV2 to TRBJ1-4; the D gene is possibly TRBD1 (6 bases). The V gene's germline CDR1 is SNHLY and CDR2 FYNNEI. Deletions cut 3 bases from V and 0 bases from J, with 11 bases between. This CDR3 is built from 16 residues. Based on the CDR3 plus reference TRBV2 and TRBJ1-4, the full variable domain is EPEVTQTPSHQVTQMGQEVILRCVPISNHLYFYWYRQILGQKVEFLVSFYNNEISEKSEIFDDQFSVERPDGSNFTLKIRSTKLEDSAMYFCASSDYWTATNEKLFFGSGTQLSVL.

The chain has TRBV7-2 and TRBJ1-3; D gene unclear. Trimming took 0 bases from V and 3 from J, leaving 9 bases between them. Germline loops: CDR1 SGHTA, CDR2 FQGNSA. The CDR3 has 15 residues. The CDR3 sequence: CASSLAVGRGNTIYF. The CDR3 DNA sequence: TGTGCCAGCAGCTTAGCGGTGGGTCGTGGAAACACCATATATTTT.

Only one count was recorded for this clone. The rearrangement links TRBV11-1 to TRBJ2-3; TRBD2 agrees at 7 bases. Germline loops: CDR1 SGHAT, CDR2 FQDESV (reference sequence). The V gene end was trimmed by 0 bases and the J gene end by 3 bases; junction bases not matched to a gene: 12. The CDR3 covers 18 residues. The CDR3 DNA is TGTGCCAGCAGCTTAGCATATGGGGCGGGGGAAGGGACAGATACGCAGTATTTT. Protein: CASSLAYGAGEGTDTQYF.

The rearrangement joins TRBV2 to TRBJ2-5, with a tentative D call TRBD2 (6 bases). The CDR3 is 13 amino acids. Germline assignment: CDR1 SNHLY and CDR2 FYNNEI. V was clipped by 8 bases and J by 1 base, with 11 bases between them. The CDR3 spells CASSGAGQETQYF. In DNA, the CDR3 is TGTGCCAGCTCTGGAGCGGGCCAAGAGACCCAGTACTTC.